These T cell receptor beta chains were read from a single sample in a study of CD4 T cells in relation to SARS-CoV-2 and coronaviruses. Assay used: immunoSEQ multiplex PCR; TCRdb lists only in-frame clones, some missing. This table holds 8,500 to 13,000 clones, over 70% found once. The specimen sequenced was naive CD4+ T cells from PBMCs. Receptor source: an adult with COVID-19. CDR3s include the opening cysteine and the closing phenylalanine or tryptophan. The order of the fields is clone size, V gene, J gene, D gene, CDR3 DNA, CDR3 protein. D genes are given only for firm matches. Only part of the rows carry a size: once, few, many, or a class if the clone is expanded.

size: -
V: TRBV5-1
J: TRBJ2-7
D: -
DNA: TGCGCCAGCAGCGGGAATTTGGACTACGAGCAGTACTTC
CDR3: CASSGNLDYEQYF

size: -
V: TRBV7-3
J: TRBJ1-2
D: -
DNA: TGTGCCAGCAGCTTACCCGAAAACTATGGCTACACCTTC
CDR3: CASSLPENYGYTF

size: -
V: TRBV19
J: TRBJ2-5
D: TRBD1
DNA: TGTGCCAGTAGTATAGTCCCAGGGGGCGGTGAGACCCAGTACTTC
CDR3: CASSIVPGGGETQYF

size: -
V: TRBV9
J: TRBJ2-3
D: TRBD2
DNA: TGTGCCAGCAGCCCGAGACTAGCGGGCAGCACAGATACGCAGTATTTT
CDR3: CASSPRLAGSTDTQYF

size: -
V: TRBV18
J: TRBJ1-2
D: TRBD1
DNA: TGTGCCAGCTCACCACGGGGACAGGGGGCGAACTATGGCTACACCTTC
CDR3: CASSPRGQGANYGYTF

size: -
V: TRBV4-3
J: TRBJ2-2
D: TRBD1
DNA: TGCGCCAGCAGCCAAAAACACCCGGGACAGGGCGTCGGGGAGCTGTTTTTT
CDR3: CASSQKHPGQGVGELFF

size: -
V: TRBV6-2/TRBV6-3
J: TRBJ2-1
D: -
DNA: TGTGCCAGCAGTTCCGACAGCTACAATGAGCAGTTCTTC
CDR3: CASSSDSYNEQFF

size: once
V: TRBV5-1
J: TRBJ2-3
D: -
DNA: TGCGCCAGCAGCTCCCCGGTAGGGACCGCAGATACGCAGTATTTT
CDR3: CASSSPVGTADTQYF

size: -
V: TRBV5-1
J: TRBJ1-5
D: TRBD1
DNA: TGCGCCAGCAGCTTGGGACAGGGTCAGCCCCAGCATTTT
CDR3: CASSLGQGQPQHF

size: once
V: TRBV30
J: TRBJ1-5
D: -
DNA: TGTGCCTGGAGTGTAAGGGACGGCAATCAGCCCCAGCATTTT
CDR3: CAWSVRDGNQPQHF

size: -
V: TRBV19
J: TRBJ1-6
D: -
DNA: TGTGCCAGTAGTATAGAACTCAGGTTGTCACCCCTCCACTTT
CDR3: CASSIELRLSPLHF

size: -
V: TRBV7-2
J: TRBJ1-4
D: -
DNA: TGTGCCAGCAGCTTAGCGCTTAATGAAAAACTGTTTTTT
CDR3: CASSLALNEKLFF

size: -
V: TRBV2
J: TRBJ1-5
D: -
DNA: TGTGCCAGCAGTGAAGCGGGGGATCAGCCCCAGCATTTT
CDR3: CASSEAGDQPQHF

size: -
V: TRBV11-2
J: TRBJ2-5
D: -
DNA: TGTGCCAGCAGCCCTCCCGGGAGAGAGACCCAGTACTTC
CDR3: CASSPPGRETQYF

size: -
V: TRBV6-5
J: TRBJ1-4
D: TRBD1
DNA: TGTGCCAGCAGTTACTCACAGGGGGCAGGGGAAAAACTGTTTTTT
CDR3: CASSYSQGAGEKLFF

size: few
V: TRBV27
J: TRBJ1-2
D: TRBD1
DNA: TGTGCCAGCAGTCTGAACAGGGGTAACTATGGCTACACCTTC
CDR3: CASSLNRGNYGYTF

size: -
V: TRBV18
J: TRBJ1-1
D: -
DNA: TGTGCCAGCTCACCACCTCAGAACACTGAAGCTTTCTTT
CDR3: CASSPPQNTEAFF

size: -
V: TRBV5-1
J: TRBJ1-2
D: -
DNA: TGCGCCAGCAGCCCAGCAAACTTCAGTCGTACCTATGGCTACACCTTC
CDR3: CASSPANFSRTYGYTF

size: -
V: TRBV7-2
J: TRBJ1-1
D: -
DNA: TGTGCCAGCAGCTTAGTGGGGGAAGGTTTAGCTTTCTTT
CDR3: CASSLVGEGLAFF

size: -
V: TRBV5-1
J: TRBJ1-1
D: TRBD1
DNA: TGCGCCAGCAGCGAACAGGGGGACTTAACTGAAGCTTTCTTT
CDR3: CASSEQGDLTEAFF

size: -
V: TRBV5-1
J: TRBJ1-3
D: -
DNA: TGCGCCAGCAGCTTGGGGGCTCTGGGGGGAAACACCATATATTTT
CDR3: CASSLGALGGNTIYF

size: -
V: TRBV6-5
J: TRBJ1-1
D: -
DNA: TGTGCCAGCAGTCAACTGACGGGAGGCACTGAAGCTTTCTTT
CDR3: CASSQLTGGTEAFF

size: -
V: TRBV28
J: TRBJ1-1
D: TRBD1
DNA: TGTGCCAGCAGCAGGACAGGGTGGACTGAAGCTTTCTTT
CDR3: CASSRTGWTEAFF

size: -
V: TRBV5-1
J: TRBJ2-3
D: -
DNA: TGCGCCAGCAGCTTCGACGGCCGGAGCGCAGATACGCAGTATTTT
CDR3: CASSFDGRSADTQYF

size: -
V: TRBV5-4
J: TRBJ2-3
D: TRBD2
DNA: TGTGCCAGCAGCCCCTCCCGGACTAGCGGAACAGATACGCAGTATTTT
CDR3: CASSPSRTSGTDTQYF

size: few
V: TRBV2
J: TRBJ2-7
D: TRBD1
DNA: TGTGCCAGCAGTGCGACAGGGATCTCCTACGAGCAGTACTTC
CDR3: CASSATGISYEQYF

size: -
V: TRBV6-5
J: TRBJ2-5
D: -
DNA: TGTGCCAGCAGTTACTCACGCGTTTTAGAGACCCAGTACTTC
CDR3: CASSYSRVLETQYF

size: -
V: TRBV7-2
J: TRBJ1-4
D: -
DNA: TGTGCCAGCACGGGAGTCCCTAATGAAAAACTGTTTTTT
CDR3: CASTGVPNEKLFF

size: -
V: TRBV19
J: TRBJ2-3
D: TRBD1
DNA: TGTGCCAGTAGTGCCCAGGGGGTTTCGGATACGCAGTATTTT
CDR3: CASSAQGVSDTQYF

size: -
V: TRBV18
J: TRBJ2-3
D: -
DNA: TGTGCCAGCTCACCCTACAGGGCCGGGGGCACAGATACGCAGTATTTT
CDR3: CASSPYRAGGTDTQYF

size: -
V: TRBV18
J: TRBJ2-3
D: TRBD2
DNA: TGTGCCAGCTCACCAATCTCGACTAGCGGGGTCACAGATACGCAGTATTTT
CDR3: CASSPISTSGVTDTQYF

size: -
V: TRBV3-1/TRBV3-2
J: TRBJ1-2
D: -
DNA: TGTGCCAGCAGCCCCGCAGGGTTAAATGGCTACACCTTC
CDR3: CASSPAGLNGYTF

size: -
V: TRBV30
J: TRBJ1-4
D: -
DNA: TGTGCCTGGAGTGTCGGGGGGGTACGAGAAAAACTGTTTTTT
CDR3: CAWSVGGVREKLFF

size: -
V: TRBV6-4
J: TRBJ1-2
D: -
DNA: TGTGCCAGCTCTACAGGGATCTCTCCATTTGGGGGCTACACCTTC
CDR3: CASSTGISPFGGYTF

size: -
V: TRBV5-1
J: TRBJ1-4
D: -
DNA: TGCGCCAGCAGACCCATGGGCGTTGGTGAAAAACTGTTTTTT
CDR3: CASRPMGVGEKLFF

size: -
V: TRBV4-1
J: TRBJ1-4
D: -
DNA: TGCGCCAGCAGCCAGGACAGAACTAATGAAAAACTGTTTTTT
CDR3: CASSQDRTNEKLFF

size: once
V: TRBV7-3
J: TRBJ2-7
D: -
DNA: TGTGCCAGCAGCTCCCGGGGCGATTGGTACGAGCAGTACTTC
CDR3: CASSSRGDWYEQYF

size: once
V: TRBV29-1
J: TRBJ1-2
D: TRBD1
DNA: TGCAGCGTTGTAGGGTCAGGGGGTCACTATGGCTACACCTTC
CDR3: CSVVGSGGHYGYTF

size: once
V: TRBV2
J: TRBJ2-3
D: -
DNA: TGTGCCAGCAGGGACCTAGCCCCTCCCGCAGATACGCAGTATTTT
CDR3: CASRDLAPPADTQYF

size: -
V: TRBV7-9
J: TRBJ1-2
D: -
DNA: TGTGCCAGCAGAGCTCCCGGGTTAGGGTATGGCTACACCTTC
CDR3: CASRAPGLGYGYTF

size: -
V: TRBV5-1
J: TRBJ2-5
D: -
DNA: TGCGCCAGCAGCCCGGGGGGCGACAGGGAGACCCAGTACTTC
CDR3: CASSPGGDRETQYF

size: -
V: TRBV7-2
J: TRBJ2-5
D: -
DNA: TGTGCCAGCAGTATGGGGTTCCAAGAGACCCAGTACTTC
CDR3: CASSMGFQETQYF

size: -
V: TRBV27
J: TRBJ2-5
D: TRBD2
DNA: TGTGCCAGCAGTCCTCTGAGCGGGGGGGTTCGAGAGACCCAGTACTTC
CDR3: CASSPLSGGVRETQYF

size: -
V: TRBV5-1
J: TRBJ2-5
D: -
DNA: TGCGCCAGCCAACGCGCGGGGCATATACAAGAGACCCAGTACTTC
CDR3: CASQRAGHIQETQYF

size: -
V: TRBV5-1
J: TRBJ1-4
D: -
DNA: TGCGCCAGCAGCTTGGTTATAGGGTTAGAGGAAAAACTGTTTTTT
CDR3: CASSLVIGLEEKLFF

size: -
V: TRBV27
J: TRBJ2-7
D: TRBD2
DNA: TGTGCCAGCAGTCGGGTAGCGGGGGGGGATCCCTACGAGCAGTACTTC
CDR3: CASSRVAGGDPYEQYF

size: -
V: TRBV19
J: TRBJ2-7
D: -
DNA: TGTGCCAGTAGTATAGAACAGGGCCTCTCCTACGAGCAGTACTTC
CDR3: CASSIEQGLSYEQYF

size: -
V: TRBV6-1
J: TRBJ2-1
D: -
DNA: TGTGCCAGCACTGGTCCAGGGGCGTCCTACAATGAGCAGTTCTTC
CDR3: CASTGPGASYNEQFF

size: -
V: TRBV6-1
J: TRBJ2-7
D: -
DNA: TGTGCCAGCAGTGAACGGCTAGGGTTGAGCGAGCAGTACTTC
CDR3: CASSERLGLSEQYF

size: -
V: TRBV11-3
J: TRBJ2-1
D: TRBD2
DNA: TGTGCCAGCAGCTTAGTTGGCGGGGGTGGCAATGAGCAGTTCTTC
CDR3: CASSLVGGGGNEQFF

size: -
V: TRBV3-1/TRBV3-2
J: TRBJ2-2
D: -
DNA: TGTGCCAGCAGCCAAGAGAAGGGTTCCAGGGGAGACACCGGGGAGCTGTTTTTT
CDR3: CASSQEKGSRGDTGELFF

size: -
V: TRBV28
J: TRBJ2-2
D: -
DNA: TGTGCCAGCAGTTTAGGGGGGGCGCGGAGCGGGGAGCTGTTTTTT
CDR3: CASSLGGARSGELFF

size: -
V: TRBV6-6
J: TRBJ1-1
D: TRBD1
DNA: TGTGCCAGCAGTTACGGGACAGGACAGAGGGGCACTGAAGCTTTCTTT
CDR3: CASSYGTGQRGTEAFF

size: -
V: TRBV6-6
J: TRBJ1-6
D: -
DNA: TGTGCCAGCAGTTCTCTGGGACCGAATAATTCACCCCTCCACTTT
CDR3: CASSSLGPNNSPLHF